The rows below give T cell receptor beta chains drawn from one sample of a study of OX40 agonist ivuxolimab in advanced cancers. Measured with immunoSEQ multiplex PCR; TCRdb has only the in-frame clones, and not every one. The profile shows 70,000 or so clones, roughly 89% of them singletons. Sample: CD4+ or CD8+ T cells sorted from blood, taken in a trial of the OX40 agonist ivuxolimab. The receptors derive from an adult with an advanced solid tumor such as melanoma, head and neck, liver or kidney cancer. Each CDR3 is given with its conserved first and last residue. Where a row states a size, it is once, few, many or the class of an expanded clone; other rows omit it.

.	TRBV6-5	TRBJ2-4	CASSYSRSVLNIQYF
once	TRBV7-9	TRBJ2-3	CASSFVGFWGNSTDTQYF
.	TRBV29-1	TRBJ2-7	CSVGLYSYEQYF
.	TRBV27	TRBJ2-1	CASIKLGARYNEQFF
few	TRBV11-3	TRBJ2-7	CASSLVGSGATSYEQYF
.	TRBV28	TRBJ1-2	CATGVLTAHYGYTF
once	TRBV6-5	TRBJ2-7	CASSLGQGAYEQYF
.	TRBV5-5	TRBJ2-7	CASSLRGSYEQYF
.	TRBV7-2	TRBJ2-7	CASSRMASSGEQYF
few	TRBV7-2	TRBJ2-7	CASSLVSKEQYF
.	TRBV18	TRBJ2-3	CASSPKERLARANTDTQYF
.	TRBV5-5	TRBJ2-5	CASSLGGNQETQYF
once	TRBV5-1	TRBJ2-2	CASSRREGGELFF
.	TRBV10-1	TRBJ1-2	CASSEWENYGYTF
.	TRBV6-1	TRBJ1-2	CASSYQGGYTF
.	TRBV20-1	TRBJ1-2	CSLRPAHGYTF
few	TRBV7-9	TRBJ1-1	CASSLIVDTEAFF
.	TRBV30	TRBJ2-4	CACTAAGAKNIQYF
.	TRBV7-2	TRBJ2-6	CASSRQIAGANVLTF
.	TRBV5-6	TRBJ2-5	CASSPPDLKETQYF
.	TRBV6-6	TRBJ1-5	CASSSRQNNQPQHF
.	TRBV5-1	TRBJ1-2	CASSLGEVNGYTF
.	TRBV19	TRBJ1-2	CASSDHSLGQGKGYTF